The present TCR beta chain was sequenced within a study of blood T cell repertoires in COVID-19. In the study overall: PBMCs, B-cell-depleted T cells, or T cells were the source of the cDNA or gDNA that made up the material.

Authors' methods: Estimated nucleated cell counts came from reference gene primer amplification. Assay: immunoSEQ multiplex PCR; the TCRdb copy retains only in-frame clones and omits some. Clone size and V and J calls were adopted from that table, with D and trimming inferred from the DNA. The sample includes about 340,000 clones, 80% to 95% of them seen just once. The V gene's germline CDR1 is SGHRS and CDR2 YFSETQ. V shed 1 base, J shed 7 bases, and the junction held 4 bases outside the gene matches. The CDR3 has 15 amino acids. The age range of participants was about 18 to 100 years, with residence in about 25 US areas. Two negative PCRs, clearance, or symptom resolution had been documented for recovered Cohort 3 donors.

The sequencing sample was made of PBMCs or T cells enriched from blood (not recorded which). The rearrangement joins TRBV5-1 to TRBJ2-4, with 11 positions matching TRBD2. The origin of this receptor is a woman between 25 and 40 years old who had recovered from COVID-19. This CDR3 reads CASSLSSGGLNIQYF. The CDR3 DNA reads as TGCGCCAGCAGCTTGTCTAGCGGGGGGTTGAACATTCAGTACTTC.